This T cell receptor (beta chain) was found in a study of T-cell memory formation after mild COVID-19. Study-level results: There was no confirmation that second-wave clones peaking on day 37 were SARS-CoV-2 specific. Balance between CD4 and CD8 was seen in clones contracting day 15 to 85, and a CD4+ lean was seen in later expanders. Several responding clones turned up in pre-infection memory, indicating that cross-reactive memory may have taken part.

This clonotype was seen only a few times. The target antigen is unknown. Germline lookup yields CDR1 KGHSH and CDR2 LQKENI. The CDR3 consists of 15 residues. Trimming took 1 base from V and 2 from J, leaving 10 bases between them. TCRdb reprocessed the 5' RACE reads via MiXCR and lists one record per CDR3 protein. The repertoire holds roughly 340,000 distinct CDR3 sequences, with around 15% as singletons. Material: PBMCs or a T cell subset sorted from them (not recorded which). V usage is TRBV18 and J usage is TRBJ2-3; D unclear. The TCR sequence derives from a man aged 18 to 29 who had mild COVID-19 (a few samples of this study predate the infection). Cell type and time point are not known. The CDR3: CASSPRRSHTDTQYF. The CDR3 DNA reads TGTGCCAGCTCACCACGACGCAGCCACACAGATACGCAGTATTTT.